The 14 T cell receptor beta chains reported below all come from one sample, sequenced in a study of spatial heterogeneity in lung cancer. Time point: sample taken at primary tumor resection. The sequenced material consisted of unsorted whole RNA from tumor, nontumor lung or frozen PBMC. TCRdb independently ran MiXCR on the 5' RACE reads; one entry per CDR3 protein. The table shows approximately 81,000 distinct CDR3 sequences, with approximately 12% occurring only once. Source: PBMCs, taken at surgery. These receptors were taken from a male donor with early-stage non-small cell lung cancer.

This clonotype turned up a few times. This chain joins TRBV29-1 and TRBJ2-7; 9 bases fit TRBD1. Unmatched junction bases numbered 5, after V lost 7 bases and J lost 4 bases. CDR3 size: 12 residues. Germline V lookup: CDR1 SQVTM, CDR2 ANQGSEA. The CDR3 bases are TGCAGCGCCGGGACAGGGCCTTACGAGCAGTACTTC. Encoded protein: CSAGTGPYEQYF.

This clonotype has more than one count but fewer than ten. The chain couples TRBV12-3 or TRBV12-4 to TRBJ2-2; D may be TRBD1 or TRBD2 (5 bases each). The CDR3 totals 13 residues. The V gene lost 8 bases and the J gene lost 0 bases, with 7 bases spanning the gap. The CDR3 DNA is TGTGCCAGCGGGACCTCGAACACCGGGGAGCTGTTTTTT. It encodes CASGTSNTGELFF.

This clonotype was counted between two and nine times. The rearrangement joins TRBV10-3 to TRBJ1-1; no definite D call. Between the trimmed V and J ends, which lost 0 bases and 8 bases, there was a span of 10 bases. Germline lookup yields CDR1 ENHRY and CDR2 SYGVKD. The CDR3 length is 13 residues. The CDR3 DNA is TGTGCCATCAGTGAGTCGACCGGGTTCGAAGCTTTCTTT. Its translation: CAISESTGFEAFF.

The chain is built from TRBV4-1 and TRBJ1-1; D might be TRBD1 (6 bases). Germline V lookup: CDR1 MGHRA, CDR2 YSYEKL. The CDR3 length is 14 residues. V was pared by 4 bases and J by 0 bases, with 9 bases between. CDR3: CASSPGQLNTEAFF. CDR3 in DNA: TGCGCCAGCAGCCCCGGACAGCTGAACACTGAAGCTTTCTTT.

This clonotype was recorded many times. The V and J genes are TRBV7-2 and TRBJ2-7, with 7 bases identical to TRBD2. CDR1 and CDR2 (germline): SGHTA, FQGNSA. CDR3 length: 16 amino acids. V shed 5 bases, J shed 2 bases, and the junction held 12 bases outside the gene matches. As DNA, the CDR3 is TGTGCCAGCAGCCCCGGGTCAGGCGCGGGGGCCTACGAGCAGTACTTC. Translating it yields CASSPGSGAGAYEQYF.

The chain links TRBV29-1 to TRBJ1-2; 7 positions agree with TRBD1. CDR1 SQVTM and CDR2 ANQGSEA come from the germline V gene. Losses at the gene ends were 7 bases for V and 4 bases for J; bases not matched to a gene: 9. The CDR3 covers 13 residues. Here the CDR3 reads CSAGDSAIYGYTF. The CDR3 nucleotides read TGCAGCGCGGGGGACAGCGCAATCTATGGCTACACCTTC.

This clonotype was detected many times. This sequence joins TRBV2 and TRBJ1-3, with D possibly being TRBD1 (5 bases). The CDR3 is 15 residues long. Germline V gene lookup returns CDR1 SNHLY and CDR2 FYNNEI. The V end was cut by 6 bases, the J end by 0 bases, with 12 bases between. Written as DNA, the CDR3 is TGTGCCAGCAGCCAACAGGTTTTCTCTGGAAACACCATATATTTT. This gives the protein CASSQQVFSGNTIYF.

This clonotype was counted only a few times. The chain recombines TRBV5-1 with TRBJ2-7, with D hard to call. The ends were cut back, 4 bases at V and 5 bases at J, with 10 bases in the middle. The CDR3 has 12 amino acids. Germline V gives CDR1 SGHRS, CDR2 YFSETQ. For the CDR3, the DNA is TGCGCCAGCAGCCCACCTGGGAACGAGCAGTACTTC. This translates into CASSPPGNEQYF.

The rearrangement links TRBV7-3 to TRBJ2-1; D possibly corresponds to TRBD2 (6 bases). V lost 5 bases to trimming and J lost 7 bases, with 12 bases between them. The CDR3 is 13 residues long. The germline gives CDR1 SGHTA, CDR2 FQGTGA. CDR3 amino acids: CASSPPGGNEQFF. CDR3 sequence (DNA): TGTGCCAGCAGCCCCCCCGGGGGAAATGAGCAGTTCTTC.

CDR3 amino acids: CASSLQGQSTEAFF. In nucleotides, the CDR3 is TGTGCCAGCAGCTTACAGGGTCAATCTACTGAAGCTTTCTTT. The chain recombines TRBV7-9 with TRBJ1-1; perhaps TRBD1 as D (5 bases). V gave up 2 bases and J gave up 5 bases, with 12 bases separating them. The CDR3 loop spans 14 amino acids. Germline CDR1 SEHNR, CDR2 FQNEAQ (reference sequence).

This clonotype was counted only a few times. J is TRBJ2-7 and V is TRBV20-1, with no clear D. Trimming took off 7 bases at V and 2 bases at J, with 9 bases between the two ends. The germline gives CDR1 DFQATT, CDR2 SNEGSKA (reference sequence). The CDR3 consists of 11 residues. The CDR3 sequence: CSVKGTYEQYF. In DNA form, the CDR3 reads TGCAGTGTCAAGGGCACCTACGAGCAGTACTTC.

The sample holds a few counts of this clonotype. The chain joins TRBV3-1 to TRBJ2-6; D is undetermined. Between the trimmed V and J ends, which lost 4 bases and 2 bases, there was a span of 9 bases. Germline CDR1 is LGHDT and CDR2 is YNNKEL (reference sequence). This CDR3 is 15 amino acids long. CDR3 amino acids: CASSLTWAGANVLTF. DNA for the CDR3: TGTGCCAGCAGCCTCACCTGGGCTGGGGCCAACGTCCTGACTTTC.

This clonotype was recorded at least ten times. The chain employs TRBV6-5 and TRBJ2-2; D is undetermined. CDR3 length: 16 residues. Germline CDR1 is MNHEY and CDR2 is SVGAGI. The V gene lost 7 bases and the J gene lost 0 bases, with 15 bases spanning the gap. Here the CDR3 DNA reads TGTGCCAGCACCCGAGACCACGGCTCGAACACCGGGGAGCTGTTTTTT. Its translation: CASTRDHGSNTGELFF.

The chain is built from TRBV29-1 and TRBJ1-1, with D possibly being TRBD1 (5 bases). Looked up from germline, CDR1 is SQVTM and CDR2 is ANQGSEA. This CDR3 spans 13 amino acids. V gave up 5 bases and J gave up 0 bases, with 10 bases separating them. CDR3 DNA sequence: TGCAGCGTTAACCGGGACTTGAACACTGAAGCTTTCTTT. It encodes CSVNRDLNTEAFF.